This TCR beta chain was identified during a study of blood T cell repertoires in COVID-19. For the study at large: PBMCs, B-cell-depleted T cells, or T cells provided the cDNA or gDNA that made up the material.

The CDR3 consists of 13 residues. Deletions cut 3 bases from V and 5 bases from J, with 9 bases between. Germline V gene data show CDR1 as MGHRA and CDR2 as YSYEKL. TCRdb's copy holds only in-frame clones and misses some; the assay was immunoSEQ multiplex PCR. The sample lists 35,000 to 55,000 clones; roughly 84% were seen once. The chain employs TRBV4-1 and TRBJ2-3; D may be TRBD2 (5 bases). This TCR derives from a woman aged 65 to 85 with acute or convalescent COVID-19. Source material: peripheral blood. In nucleotides, the CDR3 is TGCGCCAGCAGCCATCCGGAGGTAGATACGCAGTATTTT. As protein: CASSHPEVDTQYF.